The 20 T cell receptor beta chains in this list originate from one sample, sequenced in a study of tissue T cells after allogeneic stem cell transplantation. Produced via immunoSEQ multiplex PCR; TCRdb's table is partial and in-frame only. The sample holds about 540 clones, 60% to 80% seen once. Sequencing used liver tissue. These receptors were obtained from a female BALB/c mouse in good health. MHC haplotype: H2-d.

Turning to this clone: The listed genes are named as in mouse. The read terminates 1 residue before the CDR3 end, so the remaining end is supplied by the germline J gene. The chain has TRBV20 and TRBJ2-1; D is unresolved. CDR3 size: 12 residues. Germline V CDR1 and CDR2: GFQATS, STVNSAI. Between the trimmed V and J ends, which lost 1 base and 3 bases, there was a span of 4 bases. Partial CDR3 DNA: TGTGGTGCTAGGGGGGCCTATGCTGAGCAGTTC. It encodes CGARGAYAEQF. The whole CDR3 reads CGARGAYAEQFF.

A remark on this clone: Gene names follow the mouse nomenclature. The CDR3 loop is CASSPQISNERLFF. CDR3 bases read: TGTGCCAGCAGCCCACAAATTTCCAACGAAAGATTATTT. V usage is TRBV5 and J usage is TRBJ1-4; D is undetermined. Sequencing ends 1 residue short of the CDR3 end; the germline J gene provides the rest. The CDR3 totals 14 residues. V lost 4 bases and J lost 0, with 6 bases in between. The germline V gene encodes CDR1 LGHNA and CDR2 YNLKQL (reference sequence).

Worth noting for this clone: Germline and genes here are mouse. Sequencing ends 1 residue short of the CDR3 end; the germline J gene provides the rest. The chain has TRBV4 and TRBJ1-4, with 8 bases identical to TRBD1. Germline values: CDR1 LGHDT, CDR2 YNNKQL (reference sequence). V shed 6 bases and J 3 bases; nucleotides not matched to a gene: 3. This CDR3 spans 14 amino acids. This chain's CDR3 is CASRRQGTNERLFF. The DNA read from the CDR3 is TGTGCCAGCAGACGACAGGGGACCAACGAAAGATTATTT.

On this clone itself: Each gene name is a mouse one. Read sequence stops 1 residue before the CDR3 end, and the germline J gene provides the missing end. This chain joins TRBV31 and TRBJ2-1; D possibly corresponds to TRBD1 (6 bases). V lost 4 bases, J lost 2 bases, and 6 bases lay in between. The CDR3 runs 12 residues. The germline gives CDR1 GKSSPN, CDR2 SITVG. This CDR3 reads CAWTGDYAEQFF. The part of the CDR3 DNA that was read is TGTGCCTGGACAGGGGACTATGCTGAGCAGTTC.

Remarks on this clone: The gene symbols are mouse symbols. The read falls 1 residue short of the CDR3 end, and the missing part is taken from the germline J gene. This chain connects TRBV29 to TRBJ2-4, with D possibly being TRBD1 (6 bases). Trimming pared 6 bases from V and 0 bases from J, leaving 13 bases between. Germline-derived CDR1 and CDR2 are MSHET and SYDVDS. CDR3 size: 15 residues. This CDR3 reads CASSPGTTSQNTLYF. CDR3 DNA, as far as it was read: TGTGCTAGCAGCCCCGGGACAACTAGTCAAAACACCTTGTAC.

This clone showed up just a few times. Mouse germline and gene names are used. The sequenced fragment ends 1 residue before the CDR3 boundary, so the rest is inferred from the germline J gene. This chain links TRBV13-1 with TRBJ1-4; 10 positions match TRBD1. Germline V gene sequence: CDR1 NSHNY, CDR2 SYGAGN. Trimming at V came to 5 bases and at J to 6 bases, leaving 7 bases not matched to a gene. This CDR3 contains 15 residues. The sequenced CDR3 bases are TGTGCCAGCAGGAAACCCGGGACAGGGGACGAAAGATTATTT. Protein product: CASRKPGTGDERLF. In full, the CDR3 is CASRKPGTGDERLFF.

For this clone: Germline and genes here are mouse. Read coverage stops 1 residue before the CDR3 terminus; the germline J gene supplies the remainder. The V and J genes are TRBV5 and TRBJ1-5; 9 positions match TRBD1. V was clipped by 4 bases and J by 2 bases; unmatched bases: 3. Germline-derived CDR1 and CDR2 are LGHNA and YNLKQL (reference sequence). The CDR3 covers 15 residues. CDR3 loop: CASSPRTGDNQAPLF. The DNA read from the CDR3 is TGTGCCAGCAGCCCTCGGACAGGGGACAACCAGGCTCCGCTT.

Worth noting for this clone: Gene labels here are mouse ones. CDR3 loop: CASSIVGDQNTLYF. The part of the CDR3 DNA that was read is TGTGCCAGCAGTATAGTGGGAGATCAAAACACCTTGTAC. The chain uses TRBV19 and TRBJ2-4; D call uncertain. The CDR3 extends 1 residue past the end of the read, so its final part is completed from the germline J gene. Germline V CDR1 and CDR2: FNHDT, SITEND (reference sequence). The CDR3 length is 14 residues. Trimming cost V 0 bases and J 2 bases, with 7 bases left between them.

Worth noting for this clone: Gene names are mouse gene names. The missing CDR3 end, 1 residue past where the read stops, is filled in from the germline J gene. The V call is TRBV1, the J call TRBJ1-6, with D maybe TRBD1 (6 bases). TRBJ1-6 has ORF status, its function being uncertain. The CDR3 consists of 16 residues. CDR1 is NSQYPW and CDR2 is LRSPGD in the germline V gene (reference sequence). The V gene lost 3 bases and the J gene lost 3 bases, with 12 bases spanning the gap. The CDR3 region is CTCSAGGRVYNSPLYF. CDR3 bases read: TGCACCTGCAGTGCCGGGGGGCGGGTCTATAATTCGCCCCTCTAC.

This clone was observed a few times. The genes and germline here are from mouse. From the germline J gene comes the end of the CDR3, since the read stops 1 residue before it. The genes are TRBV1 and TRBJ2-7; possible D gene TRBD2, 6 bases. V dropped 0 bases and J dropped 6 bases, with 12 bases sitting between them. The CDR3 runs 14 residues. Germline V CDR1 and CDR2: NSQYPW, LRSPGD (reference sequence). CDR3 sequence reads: CTCSADGGNFEQYF. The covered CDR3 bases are TGCACCTGCAGTGCAGATGGGGGAAATTTTGAACAGTAC.

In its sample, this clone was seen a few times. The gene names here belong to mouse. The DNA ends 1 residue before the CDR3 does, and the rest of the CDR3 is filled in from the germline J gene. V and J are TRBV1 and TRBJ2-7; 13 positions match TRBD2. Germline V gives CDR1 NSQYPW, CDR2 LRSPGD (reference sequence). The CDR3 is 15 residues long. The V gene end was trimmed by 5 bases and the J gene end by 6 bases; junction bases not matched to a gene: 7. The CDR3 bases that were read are TGCACCTGCAGTCCCCCGGGACTGGGGGGGTTTGAACAGTAC. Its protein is CTCSPPGLGGFEQY. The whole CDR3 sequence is CTCSPPGLGGFEQYF.

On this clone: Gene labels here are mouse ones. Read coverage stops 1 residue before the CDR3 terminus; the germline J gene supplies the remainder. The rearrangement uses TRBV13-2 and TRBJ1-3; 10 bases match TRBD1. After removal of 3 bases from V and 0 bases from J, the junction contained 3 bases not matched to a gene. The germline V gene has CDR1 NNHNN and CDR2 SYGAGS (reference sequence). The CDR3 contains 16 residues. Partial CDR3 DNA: TGTGCCAGCGGTGCTAGGGACAGGGGTTCTGGAAATACGCTCTAT. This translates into CASGARDRGSGNTLY. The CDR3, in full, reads CASGARDRGSGNTLYF.

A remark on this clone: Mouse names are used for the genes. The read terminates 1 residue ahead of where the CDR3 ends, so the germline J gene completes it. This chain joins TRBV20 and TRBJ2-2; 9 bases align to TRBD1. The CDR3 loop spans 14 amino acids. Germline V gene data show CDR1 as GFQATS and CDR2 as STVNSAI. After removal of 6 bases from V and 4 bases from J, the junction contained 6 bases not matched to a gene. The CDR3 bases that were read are TGTGGTGCCTTCGACAGGGGGAGCACCGGGCAGCTCTAC. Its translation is CGAFDRGSTGQLY. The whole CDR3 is CGAFDRGSTGQLYF.

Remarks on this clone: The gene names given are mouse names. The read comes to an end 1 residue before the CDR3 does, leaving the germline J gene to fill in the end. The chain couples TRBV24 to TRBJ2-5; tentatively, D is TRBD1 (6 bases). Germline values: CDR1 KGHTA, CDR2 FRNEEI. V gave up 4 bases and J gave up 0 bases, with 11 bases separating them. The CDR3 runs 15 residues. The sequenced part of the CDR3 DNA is TGTGCCAGCAGTCGCCGGGACATTAACCAAGACACCCAGTAC. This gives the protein CASSRRDINQDTQY. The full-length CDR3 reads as CASSRRDINQDTQYF.

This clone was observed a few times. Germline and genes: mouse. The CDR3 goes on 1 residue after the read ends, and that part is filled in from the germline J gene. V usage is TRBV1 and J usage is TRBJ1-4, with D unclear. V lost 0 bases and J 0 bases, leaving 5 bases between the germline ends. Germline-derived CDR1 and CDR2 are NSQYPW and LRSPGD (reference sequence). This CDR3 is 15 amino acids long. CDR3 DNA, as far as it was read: TGCACCTGCAGTGCAGATCTGCTTTCCAACGAAAGATTATTT. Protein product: CTCSADLLSNERLF. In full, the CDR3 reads CTCSADLLSNERLFF. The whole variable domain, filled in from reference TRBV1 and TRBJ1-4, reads VTLLEQNPRWRLVPRGQAVNLRCILKNSQYPWMSWYQQDLQKQLQWLFTLRSPGDKEVKSLPGADYLATRVTDTELRLQVANMSQGRTLYCTCSADLLSNERLFFGHGTKLSVL.

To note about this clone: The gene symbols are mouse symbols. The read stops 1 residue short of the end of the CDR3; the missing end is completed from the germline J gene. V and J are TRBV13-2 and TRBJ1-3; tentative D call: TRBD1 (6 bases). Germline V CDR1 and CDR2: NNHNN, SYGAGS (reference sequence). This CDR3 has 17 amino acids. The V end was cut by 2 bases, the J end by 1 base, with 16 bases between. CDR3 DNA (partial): TGTGCCAGCGGTGAGCAACGACAGGATTCATCTGGAAATACGCTCTAT. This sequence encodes CASGEQRQDSSGNTLY. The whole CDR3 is CASGEQRQDSSGNTLYF.

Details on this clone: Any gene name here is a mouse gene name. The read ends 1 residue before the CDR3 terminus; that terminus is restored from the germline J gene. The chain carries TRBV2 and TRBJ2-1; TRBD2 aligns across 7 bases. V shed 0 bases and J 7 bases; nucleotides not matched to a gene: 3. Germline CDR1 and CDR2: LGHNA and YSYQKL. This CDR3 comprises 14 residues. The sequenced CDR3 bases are TGTGCCAGCAGCCAAGAATCGGGGGGGGCTGAGCAGTTC. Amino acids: CASSQESGGAEQF. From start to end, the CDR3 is CASSQESGGAEQFF.

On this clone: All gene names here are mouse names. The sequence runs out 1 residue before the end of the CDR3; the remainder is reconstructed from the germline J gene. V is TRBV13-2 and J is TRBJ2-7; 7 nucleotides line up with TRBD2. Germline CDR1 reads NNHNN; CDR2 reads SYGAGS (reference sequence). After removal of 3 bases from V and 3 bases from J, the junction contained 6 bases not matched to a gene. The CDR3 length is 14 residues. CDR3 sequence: CASGAPTGIYEQYF. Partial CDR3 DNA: TGTGCCAGCGGTGCCCCGACTGGGATCTATGAACAGTAC.

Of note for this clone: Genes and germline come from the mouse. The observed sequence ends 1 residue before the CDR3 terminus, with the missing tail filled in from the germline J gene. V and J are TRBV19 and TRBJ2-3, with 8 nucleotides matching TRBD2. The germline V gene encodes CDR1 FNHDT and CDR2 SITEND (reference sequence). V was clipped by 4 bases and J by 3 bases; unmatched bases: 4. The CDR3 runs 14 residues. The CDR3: CASSPGGRAETLYF. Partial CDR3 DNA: TGTGCCAGCAGTCCTGGGGGGAGAGCAGAAACGCTGTAT.

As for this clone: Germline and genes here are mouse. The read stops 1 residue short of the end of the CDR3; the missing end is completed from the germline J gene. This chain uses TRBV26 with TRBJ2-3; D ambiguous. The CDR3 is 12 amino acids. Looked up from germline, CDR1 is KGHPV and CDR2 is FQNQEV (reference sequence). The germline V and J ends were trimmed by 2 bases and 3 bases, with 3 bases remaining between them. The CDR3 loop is CASSLGAETLYF. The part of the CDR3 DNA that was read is TGTGCCAGCAGTCTGGGGGCAGAAACGCTGTAT.